The rows below give T cell receptor beta chains drawn from one sample of a study of T cell responses to AZD1222 COVID-19 vaccine. Only in-frame clones appear in the TCRdb table, and some are missing; sequencing was by immunoSEQ multiplex PCR. The table shows around 190,000 clones, with about 86% occurring only once. The starting material was peripheral blood, obtained 28 days after the second AZD1222 dose. All receptors come from an adult who received the AZD1222 COVID-19 vaccine. Each CDR3 is given with its conserved first and last residue. The order of the fields is CDR3 length, D gene, J gene, V gene, clone size, CDR3 protein, CDR3 DNA. D genes are given only for firm matches. The size entry is marked missing in some rows and otherwise reads once, few, many or a size class.

15 TRBD1 TRBJ2-7 TRBV5-1 . CASSTPTGGYYEQYF TGCGCCAGCAGCACACCTACAGGGGGCTACTACGAGCAGTACTTC
15 . TRBJ2-1 TRBV27 . CASSPDRLSYNEQFF TGTGCCAGCAGTCCAGACAGGTTATCCTACAATGAGCAGTTCTTC
13 . TRBJ2-5 TRBV19 . CASSIDQRETQYF TGTGCCAGTAGTATAGATCAGCGGGAGACCCAGTACTTC
13 . TRBJ1-2 TRBV28 . CASTTVLSYGYTF TGTGCCAGCACAACAGTCCTCTCCTATGGCTACACCTTC
14 TRBD2 TRBJ2-1 TRBV6-2/TRBV6-3 . CASSRTSGGVEQFF TGTGCCAGCAGTCGGACTAGCGGGGGGGTAGAGCAGTTCTTC
13 . TRBJ1-1 TRBV29-1 . CTYLGRGNTEAFF TGCACCTACCTCGGGAGGGGTAACACTGAAGCTTTCTTT
16 TRBD1 TRBJ1-4 TRBV9 once CASSVGAGQENEKLFF TGTGCCAGCAGCGTAGGGGCGGGACAGGAGAATGAAAAACTGTTTTTT
14 TRBD1 TRBJ1-2 TRBV19 . CASSFGQGGYGYTF TGTGCCAGTAGTTTTGGACAGGGGGGATATGGCTACACCTTC
16 TRBD2 TRBJ2-3 TRBV10-1 . CASSGPSGVSTDTQYF TGCGCCAGCAGTGGCCCTAGCGGGGTGAGCACAGATACGCAGTATTTT
14 TRBD2 TRBJ2-2 TRBV5-6 once CASNVRAGGNELFF TGTGCCAGCAACGTCCGTGCGGGGGGCAATGAGCTGTTTTTT
13 TRBD1 TRBJ1-2 TRBV12-3/TRBV12-4 . CASSLGQPYGYTF TGTGCCAGCAGCTTGGGACAGCCCTATGGCTACACCTTC
17 TRBD2 TRBJ2-3 TRBV5-1 . CASSLELAGGSTDTQYF TGCGCCAGCAGCTTGGAGCTAGCGGGGGGGAGCACAGATACGCAGTATTTT
15 . TRBJ2-3 TRBV5-1 . CASTLLSGSTDTQYF TGCGCCAGCACCCTGCTTAGCGGTAGCACAGATACGCAGTATTTT
13 TRBD1 TRBJ1-1 TRBV19 . CASGDRGQPRTFF TGTGCCAGTGGAGACAGGGGACAACCGAGGACTTTCTTT
15 . TRBJ2-7 TRBV18 . CASSPRQGIAYEQYF TGTGCCAGCTCACCAAGGCAGGGGATAGCCTACGAGCAGTACTTC
13 TRBD1 TRBJ1-1 TRBV6-5 . CASRETGGPEAFF TGTGCCAGCAGGGAGACAGGGGGCCCTGAAGCTTTCTTT
15 . TRBJ2-2 TRBV5-1 few CASSLDPGMTGELFF TGCGCCAGCAGCTTGGATCCAGGGATGACCGGGGAGCTGTTTTTT
13 . TRBJ2-2 TRBV29-1 . CSVEGGYTGELFF TGCAGCGTTGAAGGGGGATATACCGGGGAGCTGTTTTTT
14 . TRBJ2-1 TRBV6-1 once CASSEIRDYNEQFF TGTGCCAGCAGTGAAATCCGGGACTACAATGAGCAGTTCTTC
14 . TRBJ1-2 TRBV6-2/TRBV6-3 . CASSEGRGIYGYTF TGTGCCAGCAGCGAGGGCCGGGGCATCTATGGCTACACCTTC
14 TRBD1 TRBJ1-2 TRBV28 . CASLRRQGAYGYTF TGTGCCAGCTTAAGGAGACAGGGGGCGTATGGCTACACCTTC
15 . TRBJ2-2 TRBV24-1 . CATSERGSNTGELFF TGTGCCACCAGTGAAAGGGGGTCGAACACCGGGGAGCTGTTTTTT
15 TRBD1 TRBJ2-3 TRBV5-1 . CASSLDGTGADTQYF TGCGCCAGCAGCTTGGATGGGACAGGGGCAGATACGCAGTATTTT
14 . TRBJ1-1 TRBV29-1 . CSVKSGTTNTEAFF TGCAGCGTCAAATCCGGGACAACTAACACTGAAGCTTTCTTT
13 . TRBJ2-3 TRBV6-1 . CASTAPPADTQYF TGTGCCAGCACTGCCCCACCGGCAGATACGCAGTATTTT
15 TRBD1 TRBJ1-1 TRBV6-5 . CASSSGQGMNTEAFF TGTGCCAGCAGTTCGGGACAGGGAATGAACACTGAAGCTTTCTTT
14 . TRBJ1-3 TRBV19 . CASSQSVSGNTIYF TGTGCCAGTAGTCAGAGTGTCTCTGGAAACACCATATATTTT
13 . TRBJ1-2 TRBV5-1 . CASSLEPGYGYTF TGCGCCAGCAGCTTGGAGCCAGGGTATGGCTACACCTTC
15 . TRBJ1-1 TRBV7-9 . CASSLDRTPNTEAFF TGTGCCAGCAGCTTAGATCGGACACCGAACACTGAAGCTTTCTTT
15 TRBD1 TRBJ2-1 TRBV11-3 . CASSVSGQGNNEQFF TGTGCCAGCAGCGTATCGGGACAGGGCAACAATGAGCAGTTCTTC
15 TRBD1 TRBJ2-7 TRBV5-1 . CASSLLGTGGVEQYF TGCGCCAGCAGTTTGCTCGGGACAGGGGGAGTTGAGCAGTACTTC
14 . TRBJ2-5 TRBV9 . CASSVDLIGETQYF TGTGCCAGCAGCGTAGATCTGATCGGGGAGACCCAGTACTTC
15 . TRBJ2-2 TRBV2 . CASSEAGQTTGELFF TGTGCCAGCAGTGAAGCGGGGCAGACCACCGGGGAGCTGTTTTTT
17 . TRBJ1-4 TRBV5-6 . CASSSQGVTMEREKLFF TGTGCCAGCAGCTCCCAAGGAGTAACCATGGAACGTGAAAAACTGTTTTTT
14 . TRBJ2-1 TRBV9 . CASSEGPGVREQFF TGTGCCAGCAGCGAGGGGCCGGGGGTGAGAGAGCAGTTCTTC
14 . TRBJ1-2 TRBV19 . CASSIEGRNYGYTF TGTGCCAGTAGTATAGAGGGACGGAACTATGGCTACACCTTC